The next 14 T cell receptor beta chains were all read from a single sample in a study of shared clonotypes between healthy human individuals. Data came from immunoSEQ multiplex PCR; TCRdb stores just in-frame clones and leaves some out. The sample contains 300,000 to 400,000 clones, around four fifths of which appear only once. Specimen: memory CD4+ T cells sorted from blood. Subset of the sample: CD45RA-negative fraction. Every receptor here comes from a man between 25 and 39 years old in good health.

This rearrangement joins TRBV7-8 to TRBJ2-5; D unclear. CDR3 length equals 13 residues. The germline V and J ends were trimmed by 6 bases and 0 bases, with 8 bases remaining between them. Germline lookup yields CDR1 SGHVS and CDR2 FQNEAQ. The CDR3 here is CASRHFNQETQYF. DNA for the CDR3: TGTGCCAGCAGGCATTTTAACCAAGAGACCCAGTACTTC.

Concerning this clone: A single base is all that separates this from a far larger clone, so a read error is likely. This sample also contains other DNA sequences that code for the same CDR3. The chain has TRBV10-1 and TRBJ2-7; 8 bases agree with TRBD2. Per the germline V gene, CDR1 is WNHNN and CDR2 is SYGVQD (reference sequence). Trimming took 7 bases from V and 5 from J; bases not matched to a gene: 16. The length of the CDR3 is 16 residues. The chain's CDR3 is CASKTSGSFGVHEQYF. The CDR3 DNA is TGCGCCAGCAAGACCAGCGGGAGTTTCGGCGTGCACGAGCAGTACTTC.

The chain carries TRBV11-3 and TRBJ2-3, with 15 bases fitting TRBD2. Germline CDR1 SGHNT, CDR2 YENEEA. J lost 7 bases, V lost 0 bases, and 5 bases had no gene match. The CDR3 length is 17 residues. The CDR3 reads CASSLDGLAGGQNTQYF. In nucleotides, the CDR3 is TGTGCCAGCAGCTTAGACGGACTAGCGGGAGGGCAAAATACGCAGTATTTT.

The chain employs TRBV28 and TRBJ2-7; 11 positions match TRBD2. Per germline, CDR1 MDHEN and CDR2 SYDVKM. The CDR3 runs 14 residues. V was clipped by 6 bases and J by 4 bases; unmatched bases: 5. In DNA form, the CDR3 reads TGTGCCAGCAGACTAGCGGGAGTAAAATACGAGCAGTACTTC. Its translation: CASRLAGVKYEQYF.

CDR3 sequence: CASGAVGEAGKLFF. In DNA form, the CDR3 reads TGTGCCAGCGGGGCAGTTGGAGAAGCCGGAAAACTGTTTTTT. This sequence joins TRBV6-6 and TRBJ1-4, with D possibly being TRBD1 (5 bases). With 8 bases removed from V and 10 bases from J, the gap between germline ends came to 20 bases. This CDR3 spans 14 amino acids. Germline V CDR1 and CDR2: MNHNY, SVGAGI (reference sequence).

This clone was seen repeatedly, ten times or more. The CDR3 is CASSYRGVHYGYTF. The CDR3 nucleotides are TGTGCCAGCAGTTACCGTGGGGTGCACTATGGCTACACCTTC. The V gene is TRBV6-5, the J gene TRBJ1-2; D remains ambiguous. This CDR3 comprises 14 residues. The germline V gene has CDR1 MNHEY and CDR2 SVGAGI. V lost 2 bases and J lost 3, with 10 bases in between.

This clone was seen more than once but under ten times. This chain joins TRBV5-1 and TRBJ2-7, with D possibly TRBD2 on 6 matching bases. CDR1 and CDR2 from the germline V gene are SGHRS and YFSETQ. V was trimmed by 1 base and J by 6 bases, leaving 14 bases between them. CDR3 size: 14 residues. Written as DNA, the CDR3 is TGCGCCAGCAGCTTGATTACACTGGGGGGCGAGCAGTACTTC. Encoded protein: CASSLITLGGEQYF. The full variable domain, rest sourced from reference TRBV5-1 and TRBJ2-7, is KAGVTQTPRYLIKTRGQQVTLSCSPISGHRSVSWYQQTPGQGLQFLFEYFSETQRNKGNFPGRFSGRQFSNSRSEMNVSTLELGDSALYLCASSLITLGGEQYFGPGTRLTVT.

V is TRBV5-1 and J is TRBJ1-4, with a possible D match to TRBD1 (5 bases). V was cut by 4 bases and J by 5 bases, with 9 bases left in between. CDR1 SGHRS and CDR2 YFSETQ come from the germline V gene. The CDR3 extends over 13 amino acids. The CDR3 region has the DNA TGCGCCAGCAGCGAGGGGTACAATGAAAAACTGTTTTTT. This sequence encodes CASSEGYNEKLFF.

The chain joins TRBV27 to TRBJ2-3; 10 bases are shared with TRBD2. Germline V gene sequence: CDR1 MNHEY, CDR2 SMNVEV (reference sequence). The CDR3 contains 17 residues. Trimming took 3 bases from V and 1 from J; bases not matched to a gene: 7. The CDR3 protein is CASSFLTGTSGTDTQYF. DNA of the CDR3: TGTGCCAGCAGTTTTCTCACCGGGACTAGCGGCACAGATACGCAGTATTTT.

The CDR3 reads CASSQGGDSYEQYF. The CDR3 DNA reads as TGTGCCAGCAGTCAAGGGGGGGACTCCTACGAGCAGTACTTC. This chain links TRBV6-1 with TRBJ2-7, with D maybe TRBD2 (7 bases). Trimming took off 5 bases at V and 0 bases at J, with 11 bases between the two ends. The length of the CDR3 is 14 residues. The germline gives CDR1 MNHNS, CDR2 SASEGT.

The chain employs TRBV30 and TRBJ2-1; D is undetermined. Germline CDR1 is GTSNPN and CDR2 is SVGIG (reference sequence). The CDR3 has 11 residues. The V end lost 4 bases, the J end lost 9 bases, and 10 bases lay between the germline ends. The CDR3 spells CAWTLASEQFF. For the CDR3, the DNA is TGTGCCTGGACCTTAGCATCTGAGCAGTTCTTC.

This chain joins TRBV7-9 and TRBJ2-7; D is ambiguous. Germline V lookup: CDR1 SEHNR, CDR2 FQNEAQ (reference sequence). The V end was cut by 5 bases, the J end by 4 bases, with 12 bases between. This CDR3 spans 13 amino acids. CDR3 sequence reads: CASSNSRSYEQYF. CDR3 in DNA: TGTGCCAGCAGCAATTCCCGTTCTTACGAGCAGTACTTC.

The chain is built from TRBV6-1 and TRBJ2-5; D is unclear. The germline V gene has CDR1 MNHNS and CDR2 SASEGT. CDR3 length: 12 residues. Trimming took off 8 bases at V and 4 bases at J, with 11 bases between the two ends. The CDR3 loop is CASSPGGETQYF. CDR3 in DNA: TGTGCCAGCTCCCCGGGTGGAGAGACCCAGTACTTC.

Only a few counts were recorded for this clone. V gene TRBV7-8 combines with J gene TRBJ1-1; no firm D call. CDR3 length equals 14 residues. CDR1 is SGHVS, CDR2 FQNEAQ, per germline. The V gene lost 0 bases and the J gene lost 0 bases, with 5 bases spanning the gap. The CDR3 region is CASSLAPLNTEAFF. CDR3 DNA: TGTGCCAGCAGCTTAGCGCCGCTGAACACTGAAGCTTTCTTT.